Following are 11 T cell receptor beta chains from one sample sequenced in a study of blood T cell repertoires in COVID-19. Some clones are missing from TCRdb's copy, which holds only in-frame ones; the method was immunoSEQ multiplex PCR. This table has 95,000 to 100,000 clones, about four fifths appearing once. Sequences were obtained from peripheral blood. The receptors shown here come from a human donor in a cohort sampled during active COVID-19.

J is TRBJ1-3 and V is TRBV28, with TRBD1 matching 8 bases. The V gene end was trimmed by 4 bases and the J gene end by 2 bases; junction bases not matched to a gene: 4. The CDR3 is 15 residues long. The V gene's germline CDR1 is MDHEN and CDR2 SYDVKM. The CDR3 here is CASSWTDRAGNTIYF. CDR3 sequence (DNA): TGTGCCAGCAGTTGGACGGACAGGGCTGGAAACACCATATATTTT.

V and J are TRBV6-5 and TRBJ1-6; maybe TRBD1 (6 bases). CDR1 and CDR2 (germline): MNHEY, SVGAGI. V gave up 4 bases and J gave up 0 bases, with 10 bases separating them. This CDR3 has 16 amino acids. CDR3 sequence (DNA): TGTGCCAGCAGTTTCGGACAGTTCTCCTATAATTCACCCCTCCACTTT. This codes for CASSFGQFSYNSPLHF.

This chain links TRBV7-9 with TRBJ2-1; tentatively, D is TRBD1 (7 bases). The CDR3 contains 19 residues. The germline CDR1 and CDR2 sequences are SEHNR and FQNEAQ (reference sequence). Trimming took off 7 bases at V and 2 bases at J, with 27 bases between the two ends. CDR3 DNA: TGTGCCAGCATCTTTGACAGGGAGCGTCTGGGGGGACCCTACAATGAGCAGTTCTTC. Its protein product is CASIFDRERLGGPYNEQFF.

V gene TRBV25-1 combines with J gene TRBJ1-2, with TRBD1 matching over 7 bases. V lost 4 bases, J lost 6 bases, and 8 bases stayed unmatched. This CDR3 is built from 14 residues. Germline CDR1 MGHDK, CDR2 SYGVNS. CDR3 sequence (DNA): TGTGCCAGCAGTGGGCTACAGGGGACGGATGGCTACACCTTC. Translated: CASSGLQGTDGYTF.

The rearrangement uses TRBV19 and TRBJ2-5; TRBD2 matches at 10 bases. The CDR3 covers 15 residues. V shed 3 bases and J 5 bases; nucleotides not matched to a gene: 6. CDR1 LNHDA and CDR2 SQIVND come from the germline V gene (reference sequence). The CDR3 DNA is TGTGCCAGTAGTATGAGCGGGGGGGCCTGGGAGACCCAGTACTTC. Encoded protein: CASSMSGGAWETQYF.

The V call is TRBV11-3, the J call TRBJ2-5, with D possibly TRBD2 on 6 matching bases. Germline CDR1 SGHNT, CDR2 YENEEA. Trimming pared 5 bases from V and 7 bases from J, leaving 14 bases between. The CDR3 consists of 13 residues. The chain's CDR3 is CASSGQSGGTQYF. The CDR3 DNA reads TGTGCCAGCAGCGGACAATCCGGGGGGACCCAGTACTTC.

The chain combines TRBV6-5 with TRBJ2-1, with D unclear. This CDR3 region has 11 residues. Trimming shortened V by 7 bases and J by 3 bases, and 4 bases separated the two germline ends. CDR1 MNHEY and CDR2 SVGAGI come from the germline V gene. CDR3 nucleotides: TGTGCCAGCACCTACTACAATGAGCAGTTCTTC. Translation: CASTYYNEQFF.

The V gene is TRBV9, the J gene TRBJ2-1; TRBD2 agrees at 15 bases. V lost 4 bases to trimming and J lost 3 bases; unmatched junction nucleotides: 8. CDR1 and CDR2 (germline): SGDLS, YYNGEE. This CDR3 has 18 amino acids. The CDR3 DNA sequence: TGTGCCAGCAGCTTCCTAGGGACTAGCGGGGGGATCTACAATGAGCAGTTCTTC. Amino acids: CASSFLGTSGGIYNEQFF. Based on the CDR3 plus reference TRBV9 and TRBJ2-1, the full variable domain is DSGVTQTPKHLITATGQRVTLRCSPRSGDLSVYWYQQSLDQGLQFLIQYYNGEERAKGNILERFSAQQFPDLHSELNLSSLELGDSALYFCASSFLGTSGGIYNEQFFGPGTRLTVL.

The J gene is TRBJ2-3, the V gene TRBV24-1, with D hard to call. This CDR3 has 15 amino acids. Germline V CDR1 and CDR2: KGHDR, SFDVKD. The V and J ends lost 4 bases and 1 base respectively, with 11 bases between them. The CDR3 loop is CATSDSPVGTDTQYF. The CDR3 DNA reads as TGTGCCACCAGTGACTCCCCGGTGGGCACAGATACGCAGTATTTT.

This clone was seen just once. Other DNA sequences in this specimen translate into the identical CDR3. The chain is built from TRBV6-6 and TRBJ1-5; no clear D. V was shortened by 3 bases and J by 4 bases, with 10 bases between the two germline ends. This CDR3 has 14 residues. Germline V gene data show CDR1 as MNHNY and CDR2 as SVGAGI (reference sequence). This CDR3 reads CASSYQEGNQPQHF. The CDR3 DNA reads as TGTGCCAGCAGTTATCAGGAGGGTAATCAGCCCCAGCATTTT.

CDR3 in amino acids: CASSLGLGEKLFF. The CDR3 bases are TGTGCCAGCAGCCTAGGGCTAGGCGAAAAACTGTTTTTT. The chain is built from TRBV7-2 and TRBJ1-4; D ambiguous. Germline-derived CDR1 and CDR2 are SGHTA and FQGNSA. V was cut by 5 bases and J by 8 bases, with 12 bases left in between. CDR3 length: 13 amino acids.